This T cell receptor beta chain was identified in a study of blood T cell repertoires in COVID-19. Study-level information: In each case, the material was cDNA or gDNA derived from T cells, B-cell-depleted T cells, or PBMCs.

What the recovered Cohort 3 donors had was two negative PCRs, clearance, or symptom resolution. In the original workflow: The assay estimated nucleated cells by amplifying reference gene primers. Libraries were prepared by immunoSEQ multiplex PCR; TCRdb keeps only in-frame clonotypes and omits some of them. V and J calls and clone size come straight from that table; D and trimming were deduced from the DNA. The sample shows 200,000 to 250,000 clones, roughly nine tenths of them seen only once. From germline, CDR1 is SNHLY and CDR2 FYNNEI. The CDR3 contains 14 residues. Trimming shortened V by 6 bases and J by 9 bases, and 15 bases separated the two germline ends.

Sequences were obtained from PBMCs or T cells enriched from blood (not recorded which). This chain uses TRBV2 with TRBJ1-6; D possibly corresponds to TRBD1 (6 bases). The origin of this receptor is a woman in her twenties or thirties who had recovered from COVID-19. The CDR3 spells CASRFPGAGSPLHF. DNA of the CDR3: TGTGCCAGCAGATTTCCAGGGGCCGGTTCACCCCTCCACTTT.